This record looks at one T cell receptor beta chain sequence and its context. What it binds is not known. Being one base from a much bigger clone, this may be a read error. No cell sorting was done before RNA was extracted from the tissue. More than 3 cm separated this lung sample from the edge of the tumor. Between August and November 2014, newly diagnosed, chemotherapy-naive lung cancer patients underwent thoracic surgery in China. This record belongs to a study of tumor and adjacent non-tumor tissue in lung cancer. Study information: The cohort had around twelve adenocarcinoma, 2 squamous cell and 1 small cell patients. The patients, 10 men and about 5 women, were roughly 30 to 76 with stage I to III disease. Study-wide points: Compared with tumor, normal lung showed significantly lower TCR diversity.

The V and J ends lost 6 bases and 3 bases respectively, with 16 bases between them. Germline CDR1 reads DFQATT; CDR2 reads SNEGSKA (reference sequence). This CDR3 is 14 amino acids long. Three rounds of nested PCR, following a modified ARM-PCR protocol, produced the TCRbeta library. TCRdb recomputed calls from the multiplex PCR reads with MiXCR, one row per CDR3 protein. The table lists almost 75,000 distinct CDR3 sequences, approximately 68% of them singletons, with around a quarter in the top ten. This TCR derives from a woman aged 45 to 65 with non-small cell lung cancer. Input material: distant non-tumor lung tissue. The V and J genes are TRBV20-1 and TRBJ2-3; no clear D gene. CDR3 region: CSAPRLGLTDTQYF. CDR3 bases: TGCAGTGCCCCCCGTCTCGGGTTGACAGATACGCAGTATTTT.